The 18 T cell receptor beta chains below come from one sample, sequenced in a study of blood T cell repertoires in COVID-19. Repertoires were generated with immunoSEQ multiplex PCR, while TCRdb's copy carries only in-frame clones and drops some. The sample consists of hundreds of thousands of clones, roughly 90% of them appearing once. Source material: PBMCs or T cells enriched from blood (not recorded which). These receptors all stem from a woman in her 30s with acute COVID-19.

CDR3 loop: CASSLVGRGRTGELFF. The CDR3 nucleotides read TGCGCCAGCAGCTTGGTAGGCAGGGGCCGTACCGGGGAGCTGTTTTTT. The genes are TRBV5-1 and TRBJ2-2, with D maybe TRBD1 (6 bases). From germline, CDR1 is SGHRS and CDR2 YFSETQ. This CDR3 is built from 16 residues. V lost 0 bases and J 5 bases, leaving 14 bases between the germline ends.

This sequence joins TRBV3-1 (or the pseudogene TRBV3-2) and TRBJ1-3; D is possibly TRBD1 (5 bases). The CDR3 is 16 residues long. Germline loops: CDR1 LGHDT, CDR2 YNNKEL (reference sequence). Trimming took off 7 bases at V and 2 bases at J, with 18 bases between the two ends. The CDR3: CASTLTGSLTGNTIYF. CDR3 DNA: TGTGCCAGCACCCTCACAGGCTCACTAACTGGAAACACCATATATTTT.

This clone was picked up one time. J is TRBJ1-5 and V is TRBV2; maybe TRBD1 (5 bases). The CDR3 is made up of 16 amino acids. V was cut by 2 bases and J by 3 bases, with 14 bases left in between. Germline V gene data show CDR1 as SNHLY and CDR2 as FYNNEI. CDR3 DNA: TGTGCCAGCAGTGAATGGGCAGGACAAGCCAATCAGCCCCAGCATTTT. This translates into CASSEWAGQANQPQHF.

The chain uses TRBV19 and TRBJ2-1; D is ambiguous. This CDR3 is built from 12 residues. Germline V gives CDR1 LNHDA, CDR2 SQIVND (reference sequence). V was shortened by 5 bases and J by 6 bases, with 8 bases between the two germline ends. CDR3 nucleotides: TGTGCCAGTAGTTGGAGTAGCAATGAGCAGTTCTTC. Protein product: CASSWSSNEQFF. The variable domain in full, completed from reference TRBV19 and TRBJ2-1, reads DGGITQSPKYLFRKEGQNVTLSCEQNLNHDAMYWYRQDPGQGLRLIYYSQIVNDFQKGDIAEGYSVSREKKESFPLTVTSAQKNPTAFYLCASSWSSNEQFFGPGTRLTVL.

The gene calls are TRBV19 and TRBJ1-1, with no clear D. CDR3 length: 14 amino acids. Germline V gives CDR1 LNHDA, CDR2 SQIVND (reference sequence). The V gene lost 7 bases and the J gene lost 1 base, with 13 bases spanning the gap. In DNA form, the CDR3 reads TGTGCCAGTACCCCAAGCGGTGGGAACACTGAAGCTTTCTTT. Amino acid sequence: CASTPSGGNTEAFF.

The chain recombines TRBV5-1 with TRBJ1-1; a weak D match, TRBD1 (5 bases). Germline V lookup: CDR1 SGHRS, CDR2 YFSETQ. CDR3 length: 14 residues. Trimming removed 4 bases from V and 5 bases from J, with 15 bases in between. CDR3 amino acids: CASSPLGDGTEAFF. The CDR3 DNA follows: TGCGCCAGCAGCCCCCTAGGGGATGGGACTGAAGCTTTCTTT.

The rearrangement links TRBV28 to TRBJ1-2; 7 bases match TRBD1. This CDR3 contains 14 residues. V shed 6 bases, J shed 4 bases, and the junction held 8 bases outside the gene matches. In germline, CDR1 is MDHEN, CDR2 SYDVKM. CDR3 residues: CASSQGDFGYGYTF. Written as DNA, the CDR3 is TGTGCCAGCAGCCAGGGGGACTTCGGCTATGGCTACACCTTC.

About this clone: Different DNA sequences within this sample yield the same CDR3. The J gene is TRBJ1-4, the V gene TRBV18; TRBD1 agrees at 7 bases. The CDR3 spans 15 residues. CDR1 KGHSH and CDR2 LQKENI come from the germline V gene. Trimming removed 6 bases from V and 0 bases from J; junction bases left unmatched: 4. CDR3 protein: CASSPQGATNEKLFF. In DNA, the CDR3 is TGTGCCAGCTCCCCGCAGGGGGCAACTAATGAAAAACTGTTTTTT.

The rearrangement links TRBV4-3 to TRBJ2-3; 7 nucleotides line up with TRBD1. The V gene end was trimmed by 1 base and the J gene end by 11 bases; junction bases not matched to a gene: 9. Germline V lookup: CDR1 LGHNA, CDR2 YSLEER. The CDR3 totals 14 residues. In nucleotides, the CDR3 is TGCGCCAGCAGCCAAGGACCCAGGGGGTCAATGCAGTATTTT. Amino acids: CASSQGPRGSMQYF.

The chain joins TRBV27 to TRBJ1-2; D perhaps matches TRBD1 (6 bases). Germline V gives CDR1 MNHEY, CDR2 SMNVEV (reference sequence). The ends were cut back, 5 bases at V and 3 bases at J, with 16 bases in the middle. The CDR3 consists of 15 residues. The CDR3 protein is CASSDAPPGDYGYTF. For the CDR3, the DNA is TGTGCCAGCAGTGACGCCCCCCCAGGGGACTATGGCTACACCTTC.

This chain links TRBV11-2 with TRBJ1-6; no definite D call. Germline-derived CDR1 and CDR2 are SGHAT and FQNNGV. This CDR3 has 16 residues. Between the trimmed V and J ends, which lost 2 bases and 7 bases, there was a span of 15 bases. This chain's CDR3 is CASSLYSEARNSPLHF. In nucleotides, the CDR3 is TGTGCCAGCAGCTTATATTCAGAGGCTCGGAATTCACCCCTCCACTTT.

The J gene is TRBJ2-5, the V gene TRBV24-1; possible D gene TRBD2, 5 bases. Germline CDR1 reads KGHDR; CDR2 reads SFDVKD. Trimming stripped 4 bases from V and 5 bases from J, with 13 bases between. The CDR3 has 14 amino acids. Here the CDR3 reads CATSDSTSFETQYF. The CDR3 DNA is TGTGCCACCAGTGACAGTACTAGTTTCGAGACCCAGTACTTC.

The genes are TRBV7-9 and TRBJ2-1, with TRBD2 matching 7 bases. This CDR3 region has 14 residues. In germline, CDR1 is SEHNR, CDR2 FQNEAQ (reference sequence). With 5 bases clipped from V and 8 bases from J, the junction kept 9 bases outside the gene matches. The CDR3 here is CASSPRLAVHEQFF. The CDR3, as DNA: TGTGCCAGCAGCCCGCGACTAGCCGTCCATGAGCAGTTCTTC.

The chain recombines TRBV30 with TRBJ2-6; TRBD1 might be the D (6 bases). The CDR3 spans 19 residues. CDR1 GTSNPN and CDR2 SVGIG come from the germline V gene (reference sequence). With 1 base removed from V and 3 bases from J, the gap between germline ends came to 22 bases. In nucleotides, the CDR3 is TGTGCCTGGAGTGAATTTGGGGGCTCAACTCTCGTTGGGGCCAACGTCCTGACTTTC. This sequence encodes CAWSEFGGSTLVGANVLTF.

The rearrangement joins TRBV4-2 to TRBJ2-2; D is perhaps TRBD2 (6 bases). From germline, CDR1 is LGHNA and CDR2 YNFKEQ. Deletions cut 4 bases from V and 0 bases from J, with 18 bases between. This CDR3 has 18 amino acids. CDR3 nucleotides: TGTGCCAGCAGCCGCCAAAGTCCCTCGGGGGCGAACACCGGGGAGCTGTTTTTT. This gives the protein CASSRQSPSGANTGELFF.

V is TRBV9 and J is TRBJ2-5; 8 nucleotides match TRBD2. The CDR3 spans 13 residues. V gave up 3 bases and J gave up 5 bases; unmatched junction bases: 3. CDR1 is SGDLS and CDR2 is YYNGEE in the germline V gene. CDR3 amino acids: CASSGPGGETQYF. CDR3 DNA sequence: TGTGCCAGCAGCGGACCGGGGGGGGAGACCCAGTACTTC. The full variable domain, with the rest looked up from reference TRBV9 and TRBJ2-5, is DSGVTQTPKHLITATGQRVTLRCSPRSGDLSVYWYQQSLDQGLQFLIQYYNGEERAKGNILERFSAQQFPDLHSELNLSSLELGDSALYFCASSGPGGETQYFGPGTRLLVL.

The chain is built from TRBV19 and TRBJ2-2; D not certain. From germline, CDR1 is LNHDA and CDR2 SQIVND (reference sequence). The CDR3 runs 15 residues. V gave up 3 bases and J gave up 0 bases, with 8 bases separating them. CDR3 amino acids: CASSMQATNTGELFF. CDR3 sequence (DNA): TGTGCCAGTAGTATGCAGGCCACGAACACCGGGGAGCTGTTTTTT.

The V gene is TRBV7-2, the J gene TRBJ2-7; D is perhaps TRBD1 (6 bases). CDR3 length: 12 amino acids. CDR1 and CDR2 from the germline V gene are SGHTA and FQGNSA. Trimming left V 1 base short and J 6 bases short, with 7 bases between. The CDR3 nucleotides read TGTGCCAGCAGCTTAGGGGGGCTCGAGCAGTACTTC. It specifies CASSLGGLEQYF.